The T cell receptor (beta chain) described here comes from a study of glioma-infiltrating T cells. Study-wide background: Glioblastomas were WHO grade IV, sampled at first diagnosis; low-grade were grade II.

This clonotype was detected only a few times. No antigen is known for it. TCR alpha and beta CDR3 regions were amplified from RNA using iRepertoire nested multiplex PCR. TCRdb reprocessed the multiplex PCR reads via MiXCR and lists one record per CDR3 protein. The data hold 400,000 or so distinct CDR3 sequences, with more than 35% observed a single time. Overall study results and limits: Very few CDR3 sequences were shared between tissue and blood. Non-neoplastic patients had below-expected tissue-blood divergence, while all gliomas exceeded expectation.

This receptor was identified in a human donor with low-grade glioma or glioblastoma, undergoing nonglioma brain surgery, or in good health (not recorded which). The sample comprised glioma tissue, nonneoplastic brain tissue, or PBMCs (not recorded which).

The CDR3 region is CASSQDWNSYEQYF. The CDR3 nucleotides are TGCGCCAGCAGCCAAGATTGGAACTCCTACGAGCAGTACTTC. The V call is TRBV4-3, the J call TRBJ2-7; D gene ambiguous. This CDR3 has 14 amino acids. Germline V gives CDR1 LGHNA, CDR2 YSLEER. The V end was cut by 0 bases, the J end by 0 bases, with 6 bases between.